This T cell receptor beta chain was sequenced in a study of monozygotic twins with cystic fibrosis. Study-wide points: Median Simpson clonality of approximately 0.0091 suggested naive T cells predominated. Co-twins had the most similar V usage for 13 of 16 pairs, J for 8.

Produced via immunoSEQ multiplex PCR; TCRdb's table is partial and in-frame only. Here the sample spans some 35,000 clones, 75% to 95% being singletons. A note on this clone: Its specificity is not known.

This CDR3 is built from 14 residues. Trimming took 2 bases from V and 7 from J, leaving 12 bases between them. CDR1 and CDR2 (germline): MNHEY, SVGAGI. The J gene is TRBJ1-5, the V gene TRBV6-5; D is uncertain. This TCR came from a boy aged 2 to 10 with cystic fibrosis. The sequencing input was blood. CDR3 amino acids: CASSYDSTGQPQHF. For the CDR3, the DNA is TGTGCCAGCAGTTACGACTCTACTGGGCAGCCCCAGCATTTT.